This TCR beta chain appears in the sequencing data of a study of blood T cell repertoires in COVID-19. V lost 3 bases to trimming and J lost 8 bases; unmatched junction nucleotides: 4. Germline loops: CDR1 SEHNR, CDR2 FQNEAQ (reference sequence). This CDR3 spans 14 amino acids. The data were produced by immunoSEQ multiplex PCR, yet TCRdb's version contains in-frame clones alone and is incomplete. The sample lists about 340,000 clones, around 87% occurring once. The rearrangement joins TRBV7-9 to TRBJ2-1, with 10 bases identical to TRBD1. Specimen: peripheral blood. The receptor comes from a woman aged 50 to 65 with COVID-19, enrolled during active disease. CDR3 bases: TGTGCCAGCAGCTTCGGGGGACAGGGGTATGAGCAGTTCTTC. Translated: CASSFGGQGYEQFF.